This TCR beta chain comes out of a study of T cell repertoires in cytomegalovirus infection. Study as a whole: Recently identified HLA-C-restricted CMV epitopes were used, and well-studied HLA-B-restricted CMV epitopes were used as well.

As regards this clonotype: No antigen is known for it. This sequence may be a read error, since a much larger clone differs from it by one base.

TCRdb re-analysed the reads in MiXCR, keeping a single row per CDR3 protein. The table records hundreds of thousands of distinct CDR3 sequences, about 33% of them present only once. Study-wide results and limits: Dominating the ex vivo response were HLA-C-restricted CMV-specific TCR beta clonotypes.

V shed 0 bases and J shed 4 bases, with 13 bases lying between them. CDR1 and CDR2 (germline): SGHVS, FQNEAQ. The CDR3 loop spans 15 amino acids. This clonotype was sampled from a human donor in good health (CMV status not recorded). Some clones in this sample may be carry-over from other donors' samples. The material sequenced was cultured PBMCs, taken from culture after CMV antigen stimulation. The rearrangement links TRBV7-8 to TRBJ2-7, with a possible D match to TRBD2 (5 bases). The CDR3 is CASSLAPSEGYEQYF. DNA of the CDR3: TGTGCCAGCAGCTTAGCGCCCAGCGAGGGATACGAGCAGTACTTC.